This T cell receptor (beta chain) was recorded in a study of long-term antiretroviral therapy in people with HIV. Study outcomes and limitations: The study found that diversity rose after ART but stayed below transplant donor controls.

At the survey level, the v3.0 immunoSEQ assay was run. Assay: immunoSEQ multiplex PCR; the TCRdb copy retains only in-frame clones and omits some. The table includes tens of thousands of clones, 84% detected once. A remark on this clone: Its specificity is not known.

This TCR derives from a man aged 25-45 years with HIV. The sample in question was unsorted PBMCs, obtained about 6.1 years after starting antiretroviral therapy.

The CDR3 here is CASSPQKSRVRSEAFF. DNA for the CDR3: TGTGCCAGCAGCCCCCAGAAGTCCCGGGTAAGGTCAGAAGCTTTCTTT. J is TRBJ1-1 and V is TRBV9; no definite D call. Trimming left V 4 bases short and J 8 bases short, with 24 bases between. Germline V CDR1 and CDR2: SGDLS, YYNGEE. There are 16 residues in the CDR3. Based on the CDR3 plus reference TRBV9 and TRBJ1-1, the full variable domain is DSGVTQTPKHLITATGQRVTLRCSPRSGDLSVYWYQQSLDQGLQFLIQYYNGEERAKGNILERFSAQQFPDLHSELNLSSLELGDSALYFCASSPQKSRVRSEAFFGQGTRLTVV.